Below are 26 T cell receptor beta chains sequenced from a single sample in a study of post-analysis software for immune sequencing data. No antigen has been identified for these receptors. Unique molecular identifiers tagged the TCR beta cDNA libraries. TCRdb reanalysed the PCR reads using MiXCR and keeps one entry per CDR3 protein. This sample yields hundreds of thousands of distinct CDR3 sequences, of which 25% to 30% are seen a single time; 0.56% belongs to the top ten. Notes on the study in general: Higher frequency in patients than in controls was seen for about 5 TRBV segments, with TRBV5-6, TRBV5-1 and TRBV20-1 among them.

The sample comprised blood. All receptors come from a girl aged 5-17 years with multiple sclerosis.

The chain uses TRBV4-1 and TRBJ2-1, with D perhaps matching TRBD1 or TRBD2 (5 bases each). This CDR3 has 17 residues. Germline CDR1 MGHRA, CDR2 YSYEKL. V lost 5 bases and J 0 bases, leaving 17 bases between the germline ends. CDR3: CASSWGRILNSYNEQFF. The CDR3 bases are TGCGCCAGCAGCTGGGGACGGATTCTAAACTCCTACAATGAGCAGTTCTTC.

The rearrangement joins TRBV27 to TRBJ1-5; D remains ambiguous. Germline CDR1 is MNHEY and CDR2 is SMNVEV (reference sequence). The CDR3 extends over 13 amino acids. V lost 3 bases, J lost 4 bases, and 7 bases lay in between. The chain's CDR3 is CASSLYENQPQHF. CDR3 bases: TGTGCCAGCAGTTTGTATGAGAATCAGCCCCAGCATTTT.

The chain recombines TRBV10-3 with TRBJ2-7, with no clear D. This CDR3 has 13 residues. Between the trimmed V and J ends, which lost 2 bases and 4 bases, there was a span of 9 bases. The germline V gene has CDR1 ENHRY and CDR2 SYGVKD. CDR3 coding DNA: TGTGCCATCAGTGAGGGTCAAAGGTACGAGCAGTACTTC. Protein sequence: CAISEGQRYEQYF.

This clonotype came up a few times. The J gene is TRBJ1-6, the V gene TRBV6-5, with D unclear. V lost 2 bases, J lost 6 bases, and 8 bases lay in between. The CDR3 sequence is 14 residues long. CDR1 is MNHEY and CDR2 is SVGAGI in the germline V gene. In nucleotides, the CDR3 is TGTGCCAGCAGTTACGCTTCTAGTAATTCACCCCTCCACTTT. It codes for CASSYASSNSPLHF.

The rearrangement uses TRBV10-3 and TRBJ2-3, with a weak D call TRBD2 (5 bases). CDR3 length equals 16 residues. Trimming shortened V by 2 bases and J by 2 bases, and 14 bases separated the two germline ends. The V gene's germline CDR1 is ENHRY and CDR2 SYGVKD. CDR3 DNA: TGTGCCATCAGTGAGAGTGGGAGCGGAAACACAGATACGCAGTATTTT. Encoded protein: CAISESGSGNTDTQYF.

This clonotype turned up a few times. The V and J genes are TRBV6-4 and TRBJ2-1; 8 nucleotides match TRBD2. The V and J ends lost 6 bases and 6 bases, in that order; junction bases with no gene match: 10. The CDR3 extends over 15 amino acids. CDR1 is MRHNA and CDR2 is SNTAGT in the germline V gene. The CDR3 bases are TGTGCCAGCAGCTGGCGGGGGGCCTCGGCCAATGAGCAGTTCTTC. Translation gives CASSWRGASANEQFF.

This clonotype was observed a handful of times. This rearrangement joins TRBV20-1 to TRBJ2-5, with D possibly being TRBD2 (5 bases). The CDR3 is 15 amino acids. V dropped 0 bases and J dropped 8 bases, with 19 bases sitting between them. Per germline, CDR1 DFQATT and CDR2 SNEGSKA (reference sequence). CDR3: CSARDVLADHRTQYF. In DNA form, the CDR3 reads TGCAGTGCTAGAGATGTCCTAGCAGACCACAGAACCCAGTACTTC.

The chain recombines TRBV10-3 with TRBJ1-4; 7 nucleotides match TRBD1. V trimming: 10 bases; J trimming: 8 bases; junction bases outside the gene matches: 7. CDR3 length: 12 residues. Germline values: CDR1 ENHRY, CDR2 SYGVKD. Written as DNA, the CDR3 is TGTGCCACACGGGACAGAAGGGAAAAACTGTTTTTT. Encoded protein: CATRDRREKLFF.

In regard to this clonotype: The CDR3 ends on some other residue instead of the conserved phenylalanine or tryptophan, so this is likely a read error. V is TRBV15 and J is TRBJ2-5; 7 positions match TRBD2. The V segment lost 4 bases and the J segment 3 bases; nucleotides outside the gene matches: 11. The V gene's germline CDR1 is LNHNV and CDR2 YYDKDF (reference sequence). The CDR3 has 16 residues. CDR3 in amino acids: CATSTALAEVEETQYV. The CDR3, as DNA: TGTGCCACCAGCACCGCCCTAGCGGAGGTGGAAGAGACCCAGTACGTC.

This clonotype was observed a handful of times. The genes are TRBV7-2 and TRBJ2-1, with D uncertain. Germline CDR1 reads SGHTA; CDR2 reads FQGNSA. V was shortened by 5 bases and J by 7 bases, with 15 bases between the two germline ends. This CDR3 has 14 amino acids. The CDR3 sequence: CASSLYRGHNEQFF. CDR3 nucleotides: TGTGCCAGCAGCCTCTACCGTGGGCATAATGAGCAGTTCTTC.

This clonotype was counted a few times. J is TRBJ1-5 and V is TRBV7-4; D is unclear. The germline V gene has CDR1 SGHVT and CDR2 SQSDAQ. This CDR3 is built from 16 residues. The ends were cut back, 5 bases at V and 1 base at J, with 15 bases in the middle. This CDR3 is CASSRLPGSSNQPQHF. The CDR3 DNA reads TGTGCCAGCAGCCGACTACCGGGCTCCAGCAATCAGCCCCAGCATTTT. Together with reference TRBV7-4 and TRBJ1-5, the CDR3 gives the full variable domain: GAGVSQSPRYKVAKRGRDVALRCDSISGHVTLYWYRQTLGQGSEVLTYSQSDAQRDKSGRPSGRFSAERPERSVSTLKIQRTEQGDSAVYLCASSRLPGSSNQPQHFGDGTRLSIL.

The chain recombines TRBV27 with TRBJ2-1, with 16 bases aligning to TRBD2. Germline CDR1 is MNHEY and CDR2 is SMNVEV (reference sequence). The CDR3 covers 20 residues. V dropped 2 bases and J dropped 3; count of bases not matched to a gene: 10. This CDR3 is CASSLRIPGLAGGNYNEQFF. The DNA of the CDR3 is TGTGCCAGCAGTTTAAGGATTCCGGGACTAGCGGGGGGGAACTACAATGAGCAGTTCTTC.

This clonotype came up a few times. The chain has TRBV27 and TRBJ2-1, with D possibly being TRBD2 (5 bases). The V end lost 2 bases, the J end lost 9 bases, and 14 bases lay between the germline ends. Germline values: CDR1 MNHEY, CDR2 SMNVEV (reference sequence). The CDR3 is 14 residues long. CDR3 nucleotide sequence: TGTGCCAGCAGTTTAGAGCTAGCCTCGGTTGAGCAGTTCTTC. Translating gives CASSLELASVEQFF.

In this sample, this clonotype turned up a few times. J is TRBJ1-4 and V is TRBV20-1; no reliable D call. CDR1 and CDR2 (germline): DFQATT, SNEGSKA (reference sequence). CDR3 length equals 10 residues. V was shortened by 5 bases and J by 6 bases, with 4 bases between the two germline ends. This CDR3 is CSARYEKLFF. In DNA form, the CDR3 reads TGCAGTGCTCGTTATGAAAAACTGTTTTTT.

As concerns this clonotype: The CDR3 carries no conserved terminal phenylalanine or tryptophan, so it likely arises from a read error. The V and J genes are TRBV3-1 and TRBJ1-2; D ambiguous. Trimming left V 4 bases short and J 5 bases short, with 11 bases between. CDR3 length: 13 amino acids. CDR1 LGHDT and CDR2 YNNKEL come from the germline V gene (reference sequence). Here the CDR3 DNA reads TGTGCCAGCAGCCCCGACCTCCAGTATGGCTACACCATC. Protein: CASSPDLQYGYTI.

This clonotype was recorded once. The chain carries TRBV28 and TRBJ2-5; no clear D gene. Germline CDR1 is MDHEN and CDR2 is SYDVKM. V lost 3 bases to trimming and J lost 11 bases, with 16 bases between them. The CDR3 is 13 residues long. CDR3 DNA: TGTGCCAGCAGTTTTAACAGATACAATGAGCAGTACTTC. The encoded protein is CASSFNRYNEQYF. The complete variable domain, with remaining parts taken from reference TRBV28 and TRBJ2-5, reads DVKVTQSSRYLVKRTGEKVFLECVQDMDHENMFWYRQDPGLGLRLIYFSYDVKMKEKGDIPEGYSVSREKKERFSLILESASTNQTSMYLCASSFNRYNEQYFGPGTRLLVL.

This clonotype has a count of ten or more. V is TRBV7-8 and J is TRBJ2-1; 8 nucleotides agree with TRBD1. Germline loops: CDR1 SGHVS, CDR2 FQNEAQ. V lost 1 base to trimming and J lost 3 bases; unmatched junction nucleotides: 5. CDR3 length: 16 residues. DNA for the CDR3: TGTGCCAGCAGCTTAGGCCGGGACAGGAGCTACAATGAGCAGTTCTTC. Translated: CASSLGRDRSYNEQFF.

This clonotype has just a few counts. The rearrangement links TRBV6-6 to TRBJ2-5; D is possibly TRBD1 or TRBD2 (5 bases each). From germline, CDR1 is MNHNY and CDR2 SVGAGI (reference sequence). Trimming took off 5 bases at V and 11 bases at J, with 15 bases between the two ends. This CDR3 is built from 12 residues. The CDR3 loop is CASSEGSYVQYF. The DNA for the CDR3 is TGTGCCAGCAGTGAGGGGAGTTACGTGCAGTACTTC.

The table lists this clonotype with a few counts. The J gene is TRBJ1-2, the V gene TRBV9; 8 bases agree with TRBD1. Germline loops: CDR1 SGDLS, CDR2 YYNGEE. This CDR3 has 15 residues. J was trimmed by 5 bases and V by 5 bases; bases with no gene match: 11. The CDR3 reads CASSDPGGAGYGYTF. Written as DNA, the CDR3 is TGTGCCAGCAGTGATCCAGGGGGCGCGGGTTATGGCTACACCTTC.

This clonotype was detected once. CDR3 DNA: TGCGCCAGCAGCCATCGGGCTTTAGGGGAAGCTTTCTTT. It specifies CASSHRALGEAFF. V is TRBV4-1 and J is TRBJ1-1; the D is unclear. The CDR3 contains 13 residues. The germline V and J ends were trimmed by 3 bases and 8 bases, with 13 bases remaining between them. Per germline, CDR1 MGHRA and CDR2 YSYEKL.

This clonotype has just a few counts. This chain joins TRBV6-6 and TRBJ1-6; possibly TRBD1 for D (6 bases). The V and J ends lost 6 bases and 9 bases respectively, with 15 bases between them. This CDR3 has 14 residues. CDR1 and CDR2 from the germline V gene are MNHNY and SVGAGI (reference sequence). For the CDR3, the DNA is TGTGCCAGCAGAGGGCAGGGGTATGTTTCACCCCTCCACTTT. Its protein product is CASRGQGYVSPLHF.

This clonotype was seen a handful of times. The J gene is TRBJ2-5, the V gene TRBV6-6; D remains ambiguous. Per germline, CDR1 MNHNY and CDR2 SVGAGI (reference sequence). The CDR3 is 10 amino acids. V dropped 6 bases and J dropped 5 bases, with 4 bases sitting between them. CDR3 loop: CASRLETQYF. The CDR3 DNA reads TGTGCCAGCAGACTTGAGACCCAGTACTTC.

The chain combines TRBV19 with TRBJ2-1; 10 bases map to TRBD2. From germline, CDR1 is LNHDA and CDR2 SQIVND (reference sequence). Trimming at V came to 8 bases and at J to 6 bases, leaving 7 bases not matched to a gene. The CDR3 spans 14 residues. CDR3 coding DNA: TGTGCCAGTGAGTTAGCGGGAGGCCGCAATGAGCAGTTCTTC. Amino acids: CASELAGGRNEQFF.

This clonotype occurred a few times. V and J are TRBV20-1 and TRBJ2-1, with D uncertain. V was cut by 5 bases and J by 9 bases, with 11 bases left in between. The CDR3 is 11 amino acids. Germline loops: CDR1 DFQATT, CDR2 SNEGSKA (reference sequence). CDR3 residues: CSAAGAGEQFF. The CDR3 DNA follows: TGCAGTGCTGCCGGAGCCGGTGAGCAGTTCTTC.

This clonotype was picked up many times. V is TRBV6-5 and J is TRBJ2-4; D possibly corresponds to TRBD2 (5 bases). The CDR3 runs to 15 residues. V was shortened by 0 bases and J by 3 bases, with 9 bases between the two germline ends. Germline assignment: CDR1 MNHEY and CDR2 SVGAGI. The CDR3 DNA reads TGTGCCAGCAGTTACTCGGGCCGGGGCAAAAACATTCAGTACTTC. Protein: CASSYSGRGKNIQYF.

The chain has TRBV28 and TRBJ2-5, with 12 bases lining up with TRBD2. The CDR3 totals 16 residues. Trimming at V came to 5 bases and at J to 5 bases, leaving 9 bases not matched to a gene. Looked up from germline, CDR1 is MDHEN and CDR2 is SYDVKM. The CDR3 loop is CASSPLAGGPHETQYF. The CDR3 nucleotides are TGTGCCAGCAGTCCCCTAGCGGGAGGGCCTCATGAGACCCAGTACTTC.